The subject of this entry is one TCR beta chain. These data come from a study of regulatory T cells in long-lasting Graves disease. Germline lookup yields CDR1 SGHRS and CDR2 YFSETQ. The CDR3 sequence is 18 residues long. V lost 4 bases, J lost 0 bases, and 23 bases lay in between. Time point reported: newly diagnosed GD, antithyroid drugs for less than 3 months. Extracted RNA from PBMCs served as the source of the TCR library. The patients were drawn from one endocrinology department in Xi'an, China. Assembly of TCR beta libraries relied on iRepertoire HTBI primers together with Arm-PCR of CDR3 regions. TCRdb itself ran the multiplex PCR reads through MiXCR, one entry per CDR3 protein. The sample lists 400,000 to 500,000 distinct CDR3 sequences, about a sixth occurring once. This same sample was also part of a study on T cells in Graves' hyperthyroidism and ophthalmopathy. That source reports: The model identified upcoming ophthalmopathy a median around 6 months ahead of onset.

The source of this sequence is a woman between 18 and 29 years old with Graves disease. The chain is built from TRBV5-1 and TRBJ2-7, with TRBD1 as a possible D gene (5 bases). Sequences were derived from peripheral blood mononuclear cells (PBMCs), sampled at new diagnosis, from a patient treated with antithyroid drugs. CDR3 region: CASSRLSGASMSSYEQYF. For the CDR3, the DNA is TGCGCCAGCAGCCGGCTTAGTGGGGCTTCGATGAGCTCCTACGAGCAGTACTTC.